The T cell receptor (beta chain) under discussion was sequenced for a study of blood T cells in healthy people across ages. The germline V and J ends were trimmed by 2 bases and 0 bases, with 8 bases remaining between them. The CDR3 contains 16 residues. Germline V gene lookup returns CDR1 MDHEN and CDR2 SYDVKM. With a J-beta primer mix and a sample-barcoded 5' primer, a second PCR ran about 6 to 11 cycles. TCRdb reprocessed the 5' RACE reads with MiXCR, giving one entry per CDR3 protein. The data show about 830,000 distinct CDR3 sequences, around 68% seen once. The specimen was blood. This receptor was identified in a man younger than 40 in good health. This sequence joins TRBV28 and TRBJ1-6; D remains unclear. CDR3 DNA: TGTGCCAGCAGTTTAACAGAGCGCTCCTATAATTCACCCCTCCACTTT. This translates into CASSLTERSYNSPLHF. The full variable domain, completed using reference TRBV28 and TRBJ1-6, is DVKVTQSSRYLVKRTGEKVFLECVQDMDHENMFWYRQDPGLGLRLIYFSYDVKMKEKGDIPEGYSVSREKKERFSLILESASTNQTSMYLCASSLTERSYNSPLHFGNGTRLTVT.